This T cell receptor beta chain was retrieved from a study of T cell repertoires in cytomegalovirus infection. Points on this clonotype: Its target is not known.

TCRdb recomputed calls from the reads with MiXCR, one row per CDR3 protein. The sample gives around 34,000 distinct CDR3 sequences, approximately 52% of which show up once; 75% to 95% is in the top ten. Study results and caveats: CMV-specific HLA-C-restricted TCR beta clonotypes dominated the ex vivo response.

The CDR3 is 16 residues long. V lost 1 base to trimming and J lost 6 bases; unmatched junction nucleotides: 9. Germline V gene lookup returns CDR1 MNHNS and CDR2 SASEGT. The TCR was taken from a human donor in good health (CMV status not recorded). Some clones in this sample may be carry-over from other donors' samples. The J gene is TRBJ1-1, the V gene TRBV6-1, with 9 bases aligning to TRBD1. The starting material was CD8+ T cells from cultured PBMCs, obtained from culture after CMV antigen stimulation. The CDR3 sequence: CASSEGEGQGPPEAFF. CDR3 nucleotides: TGTGCCAGCAGTGAAGGGGAGGGACAGGGCCCTCCTGAAGCTTTCTTT.